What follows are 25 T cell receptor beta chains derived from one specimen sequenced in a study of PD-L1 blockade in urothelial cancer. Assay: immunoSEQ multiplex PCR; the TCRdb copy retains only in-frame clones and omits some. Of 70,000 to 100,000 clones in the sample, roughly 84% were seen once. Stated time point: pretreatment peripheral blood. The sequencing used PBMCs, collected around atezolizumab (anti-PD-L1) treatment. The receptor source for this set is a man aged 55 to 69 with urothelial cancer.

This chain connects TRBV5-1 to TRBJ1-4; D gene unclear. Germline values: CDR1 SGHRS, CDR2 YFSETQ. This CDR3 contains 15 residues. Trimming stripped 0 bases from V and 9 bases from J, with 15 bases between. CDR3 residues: CASSLAATRNKKLFF. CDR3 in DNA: TGCGCCAGCAGCTTGGCGGCGACAAGGAATAAAAAACTGTTTTTT.

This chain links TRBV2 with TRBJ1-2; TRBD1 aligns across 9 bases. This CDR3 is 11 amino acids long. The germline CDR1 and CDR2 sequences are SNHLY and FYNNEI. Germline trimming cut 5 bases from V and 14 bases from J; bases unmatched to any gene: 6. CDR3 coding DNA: TGTGCCAGCAGTTTCGGACAGGGGTGGACCTTC. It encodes CASSFGQGWTF.

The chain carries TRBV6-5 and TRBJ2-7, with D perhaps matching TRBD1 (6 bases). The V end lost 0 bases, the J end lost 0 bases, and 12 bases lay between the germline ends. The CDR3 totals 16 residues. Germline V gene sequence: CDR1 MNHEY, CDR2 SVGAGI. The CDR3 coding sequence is TGTGCCAGCAGTTACTCGAGTGGGACAACCTCCTACGAGCAGTACTTC. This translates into CASSYSSGTTSYEQYF.

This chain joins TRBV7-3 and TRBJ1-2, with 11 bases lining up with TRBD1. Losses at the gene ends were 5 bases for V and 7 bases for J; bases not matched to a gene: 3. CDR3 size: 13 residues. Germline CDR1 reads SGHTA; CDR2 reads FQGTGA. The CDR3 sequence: CASSTGTGGGYTF. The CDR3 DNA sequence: TGTGCCAGCAGCACCGGGACAGGGGGTGGCTACACCTTC.

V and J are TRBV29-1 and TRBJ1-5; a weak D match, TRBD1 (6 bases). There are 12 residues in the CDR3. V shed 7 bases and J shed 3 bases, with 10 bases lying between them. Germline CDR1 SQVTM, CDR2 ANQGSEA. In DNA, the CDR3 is TGCAGCGCCACAGGGTACAATCAGCCCCAGCATTTT. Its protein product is CSATGYNQPQHF.

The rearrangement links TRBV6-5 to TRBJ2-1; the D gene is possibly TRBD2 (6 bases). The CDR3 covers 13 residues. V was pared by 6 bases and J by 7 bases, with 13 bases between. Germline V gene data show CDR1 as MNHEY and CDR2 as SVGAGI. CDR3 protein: CASREGLYNEQFF. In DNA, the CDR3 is TGTGCCAGCAGGGAGGGACTCTATAATGAGCAGTTCTTC.

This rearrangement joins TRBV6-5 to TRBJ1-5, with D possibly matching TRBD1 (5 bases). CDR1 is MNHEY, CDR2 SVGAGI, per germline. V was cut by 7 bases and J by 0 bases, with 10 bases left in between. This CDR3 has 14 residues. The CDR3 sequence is CASTQGYSNQPQHF. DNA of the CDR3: TGTGCCAGCACGCAGGGTTATAGCAATCAGCCCCAGCATTTT.

In DNA, the CDR3 is TGTGCCAGCAGGACAGACAGGACCCCGTACCAAGAGACCCAGTACTTC. Translated, it gives CASRTDRTPYQETQYF. The chain is built from TRBV7-2 and TRBJ2-5; TRBD1 might be the D (6 bases). Looked up from germline, CDR1 is SGHTA and CDR2 is FQGNSA. V shed 6 bases and J shed 0 bases, with 17 bases lying between them. This CDR3 is 16 amino acids long.

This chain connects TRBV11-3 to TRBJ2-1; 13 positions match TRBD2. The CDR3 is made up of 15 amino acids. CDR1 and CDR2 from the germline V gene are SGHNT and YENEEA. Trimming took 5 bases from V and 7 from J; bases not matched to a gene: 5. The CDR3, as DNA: TGTGCCAGCAGCGCAACTAGCGGGGGGGTTAATGAGCAGTTCTTC. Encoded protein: CASSATSGGVNEQFF.

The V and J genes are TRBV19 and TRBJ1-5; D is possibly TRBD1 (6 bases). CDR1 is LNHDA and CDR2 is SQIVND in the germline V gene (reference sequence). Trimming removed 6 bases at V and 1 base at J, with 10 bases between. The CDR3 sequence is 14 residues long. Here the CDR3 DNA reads TGTGCCAGTAGAATCACAGGGAGCAATCAGCCCCAGCATTTT. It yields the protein CASRITGSNQPQHF.

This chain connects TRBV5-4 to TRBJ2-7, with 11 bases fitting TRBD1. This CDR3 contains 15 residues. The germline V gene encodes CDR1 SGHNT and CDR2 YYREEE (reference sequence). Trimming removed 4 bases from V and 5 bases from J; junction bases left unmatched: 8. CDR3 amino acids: CASSPGQGAGNEQYF. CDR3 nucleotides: TGTGCCAGCAGCCCAGGACAGGGGGCGGGCAACGAGCAGTACTTC.

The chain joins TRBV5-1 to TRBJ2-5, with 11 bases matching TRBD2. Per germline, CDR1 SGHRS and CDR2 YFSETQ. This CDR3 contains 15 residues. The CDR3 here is CATALAGGNEETQYF. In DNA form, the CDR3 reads TGCGCAACAGCCCTAGCGGGAGGCAACGAAGAGACCCAGTACTTC.

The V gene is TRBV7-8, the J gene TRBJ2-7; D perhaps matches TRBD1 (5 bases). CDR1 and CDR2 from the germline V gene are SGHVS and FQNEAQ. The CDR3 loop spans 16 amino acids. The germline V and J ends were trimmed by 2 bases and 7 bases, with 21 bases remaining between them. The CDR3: CASSLYGAPVGNEQYF. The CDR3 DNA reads TGTGCCAGCAGCTTATATGGGGCCCCAGTGGGAAATGAGCAGTACTTC.

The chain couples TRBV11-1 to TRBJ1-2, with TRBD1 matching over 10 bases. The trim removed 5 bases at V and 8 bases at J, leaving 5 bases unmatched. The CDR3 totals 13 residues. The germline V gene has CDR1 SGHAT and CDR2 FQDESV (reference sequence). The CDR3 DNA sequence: TGTGCCAGCAGCCTCCGGACAGGGGGAGGCTACACCTTC. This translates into CASSLRTGGGYTF.

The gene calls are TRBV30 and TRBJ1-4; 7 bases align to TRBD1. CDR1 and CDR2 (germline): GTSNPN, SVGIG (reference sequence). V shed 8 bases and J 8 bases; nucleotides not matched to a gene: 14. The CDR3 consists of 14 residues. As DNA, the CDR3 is TGTGCCGGAAACAAAGGGGGCGAAAGGGAAAAACTGTTTTTT. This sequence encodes CAGNKGGEREKLFF.

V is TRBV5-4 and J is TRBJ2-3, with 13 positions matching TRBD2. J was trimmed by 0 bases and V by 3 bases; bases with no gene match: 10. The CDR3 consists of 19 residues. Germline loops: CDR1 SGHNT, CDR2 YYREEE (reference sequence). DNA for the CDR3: TGTGCCAGCAGCTCCCCGGGACTAGCGGGGCCCCCTAGCACAGATACGCAGTATTTT. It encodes CASSSPGLAGPPSTDTQYF. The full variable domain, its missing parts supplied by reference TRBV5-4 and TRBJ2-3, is ETGVTQSPTHLIKTRGQQVTLRCSSQSGHNTVSWYQQALGQGPQFIFQYYREEENGRGNFPPRFSGLQFPNYSSELNVNALELDDSALYLCASSSPGLAGPPSTDTQYFGPGTRLTVL.

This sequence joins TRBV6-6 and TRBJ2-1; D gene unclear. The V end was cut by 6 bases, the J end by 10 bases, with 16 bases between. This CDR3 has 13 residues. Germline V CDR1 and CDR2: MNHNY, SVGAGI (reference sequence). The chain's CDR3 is CASRPDSLGEQFF. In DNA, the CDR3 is TGTGCCAGCAGGCCCGACTCCCTTGGGGAGCAGTTCTTC.

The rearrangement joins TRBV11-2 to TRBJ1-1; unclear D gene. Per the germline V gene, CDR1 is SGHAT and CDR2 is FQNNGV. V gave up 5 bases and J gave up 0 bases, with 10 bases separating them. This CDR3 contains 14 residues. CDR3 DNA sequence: TGTGCCAGCAGCCCCCGGGTTCTGAACACTGAAGCTTTCTTT. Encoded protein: CASSPRVLNTEAFF.

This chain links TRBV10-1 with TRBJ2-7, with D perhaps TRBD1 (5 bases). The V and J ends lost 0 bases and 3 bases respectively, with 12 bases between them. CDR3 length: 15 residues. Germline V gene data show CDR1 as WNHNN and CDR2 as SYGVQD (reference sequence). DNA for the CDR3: TGCGCCAGCAGTGAGTCGTCCAGGGCGGTCTACGAGCAGTACTTC. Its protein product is CASSESSRAVYEQYF.

CDR3 loop: CASSLQGDGYTF. The CDR3 coding sequence is TGCGCCAGCAGCTTACAGGGGGATGGCTACACCTTC. The J gene is TRBJ1-2, the V gene TRBV5-1, with TRBD1 identical over 8 bases. V shed 2 bases, J shed 6 bases, and the junction held 0 bases outside the gene matches. Germline V gene data show CDR1 as SGHRS and CDR2 as YFSETQ. The CDR3 runs 12 residues.

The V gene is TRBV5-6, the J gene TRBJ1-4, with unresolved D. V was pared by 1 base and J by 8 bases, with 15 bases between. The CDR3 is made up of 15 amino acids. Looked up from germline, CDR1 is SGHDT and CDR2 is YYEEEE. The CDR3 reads CASSLSGMRGEKLFF. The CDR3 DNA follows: TGTGCCAGCAGCTTGTCGGGGATGAGAGGGGAAAAACTGTTTTTT.

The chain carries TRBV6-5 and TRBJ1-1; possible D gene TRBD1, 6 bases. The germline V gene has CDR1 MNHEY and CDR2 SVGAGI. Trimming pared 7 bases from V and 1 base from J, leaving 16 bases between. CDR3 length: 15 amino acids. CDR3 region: CASNDWGGANTEAFF. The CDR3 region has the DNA TGTGCCAGCAACGATTGGGGGGGGGCGAACACTGAAGCTTTCTTT.

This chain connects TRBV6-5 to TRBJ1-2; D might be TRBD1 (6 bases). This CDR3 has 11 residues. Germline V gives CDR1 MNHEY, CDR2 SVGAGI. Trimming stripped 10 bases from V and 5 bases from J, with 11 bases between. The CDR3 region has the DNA TGTGCCACCAATACAGGGTATGGCTACACCTTC. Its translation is CATNTGYGYTF.

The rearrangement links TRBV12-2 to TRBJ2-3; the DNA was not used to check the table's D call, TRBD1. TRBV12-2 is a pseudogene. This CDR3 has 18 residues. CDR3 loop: CASRLRQATSPSTDTQYF. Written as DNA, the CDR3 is TGTGCAAGTCGCCTTCGACAGGCAACGTCCCCAAGCACAGATACGCAGTATTTT.

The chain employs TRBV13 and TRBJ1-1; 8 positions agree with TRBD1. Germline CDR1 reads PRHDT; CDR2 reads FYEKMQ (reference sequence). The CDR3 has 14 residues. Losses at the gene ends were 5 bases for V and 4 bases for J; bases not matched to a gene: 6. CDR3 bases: TGTGCCAGCAGCCCGCCGACAGGGGCCACTGAAGCTTTCTTT. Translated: CASSPPTGATEAFF.